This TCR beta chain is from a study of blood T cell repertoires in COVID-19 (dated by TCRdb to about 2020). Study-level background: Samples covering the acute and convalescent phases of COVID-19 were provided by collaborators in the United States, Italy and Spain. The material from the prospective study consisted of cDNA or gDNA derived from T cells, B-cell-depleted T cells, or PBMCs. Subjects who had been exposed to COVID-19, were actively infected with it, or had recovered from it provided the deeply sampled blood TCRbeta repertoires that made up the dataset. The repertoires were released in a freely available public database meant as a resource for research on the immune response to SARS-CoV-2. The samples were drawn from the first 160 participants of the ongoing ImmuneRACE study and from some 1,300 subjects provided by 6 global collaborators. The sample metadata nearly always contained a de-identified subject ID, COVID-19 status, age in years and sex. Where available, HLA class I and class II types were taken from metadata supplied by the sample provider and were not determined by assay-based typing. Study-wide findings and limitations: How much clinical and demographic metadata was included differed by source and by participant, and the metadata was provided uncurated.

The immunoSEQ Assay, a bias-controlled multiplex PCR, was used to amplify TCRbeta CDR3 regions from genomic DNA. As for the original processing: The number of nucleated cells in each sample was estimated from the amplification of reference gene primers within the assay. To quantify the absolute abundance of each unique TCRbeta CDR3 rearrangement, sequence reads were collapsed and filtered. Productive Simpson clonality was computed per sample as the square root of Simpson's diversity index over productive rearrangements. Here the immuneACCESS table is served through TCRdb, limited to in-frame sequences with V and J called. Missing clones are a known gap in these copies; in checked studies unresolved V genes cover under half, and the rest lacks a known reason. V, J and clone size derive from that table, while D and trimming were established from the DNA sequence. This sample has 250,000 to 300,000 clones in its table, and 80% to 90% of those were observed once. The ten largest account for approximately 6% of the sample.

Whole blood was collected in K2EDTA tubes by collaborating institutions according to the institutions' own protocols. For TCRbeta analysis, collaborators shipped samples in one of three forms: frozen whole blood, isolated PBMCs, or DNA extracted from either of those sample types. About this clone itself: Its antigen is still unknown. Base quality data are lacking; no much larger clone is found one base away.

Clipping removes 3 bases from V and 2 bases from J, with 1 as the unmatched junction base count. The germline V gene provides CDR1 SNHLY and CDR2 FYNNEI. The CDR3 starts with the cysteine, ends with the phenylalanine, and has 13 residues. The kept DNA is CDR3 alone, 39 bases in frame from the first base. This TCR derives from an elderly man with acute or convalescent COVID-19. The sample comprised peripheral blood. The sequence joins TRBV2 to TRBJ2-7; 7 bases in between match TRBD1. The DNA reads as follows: TGTGCCAGCAGTGACGGACAGGCCTACGAGCAGTACTTC. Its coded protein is CASSDGQAYEQYF.